The following is a TCR beta chain sequence with its context. No antigen is known for it. Produced via immunoSEQ multiplex PCR; TCRdb's table is partial and in-frame only. The table records 45,000 to 65,000 clones, 88% of them present only once. These data belong to a study of OX40 agonist ivuxolimab in advanced cancers. Study-wide background: Ivuxolimab doses were 0.01, 0.1, 0.3, 1.5, 3 or 10 mg/kg every 2 weeks. Earlier treatment with anti-PD-1, anti-PD-L1 or anti-CTLA-4 was permitted, and less than 50% had received some. Study-wide points: Some nonresponders also had low normalized T-cell clonal expansion.

Sequencing used CD4+ or CD8+ T cells sorted from blood, obtained in a trial of the OX40 agonist ivuxolimab. The TCR sequence derives from an adult with an advanced solid tumor such as melanoma, head and neck, liver or kidney cancer.

The CDR3 region is CASSQVGLAGVGEQFF. The CDR3 DNA is TGCGCCAGCAGCCAAGTTGGGCTAGCGGGGGTAGGTGAGCAGTTCTTC. The chain recombines TRBV4-1 with TRBJ2-1, with TRBD2 matching 10 bases. This CDR3 is built from 16 residues. Looked up from germline, CDR1 is MGHRA and CDR2 is YSYEKL. The trim removed 1 base at V and 9 bases at J, leaving 9 bases unmatched.